Below, 30 T cell receptor beta chains from the same sample are listed, as sequenced in a study of T cells after yellow fever vaccination (dated by TCRdb to about 2019). Sample treatment or condition, as interpreted from the label and publication: live attenuated yellow fever vaccine strain. The method behind the library was 5' RACE. The sequencer listed for this sample is Illumina NovaSeq 6000. Through fastp at Q25 and MiXCR, TCRdb rebuilt clones from the public reads, retaining in-frame beta chains. CDR3 protein sequences are deduplicated, and each keeps its most common genes and DNA. This sample lists a few hundred thousand distinct CDR3 sequences; 8.5% to 10% were detected once. In total, the top ten clones hold about 3.7% of the sample. Sequencing used CD4+ T cells sorted from PBMCs, obtained 5 days after the yellow fever booster vaccination. These receptors all come from a man between 18 and 29 years old who received the YFV17D yellow fever vaccine.

Only a few counts were recorded for this clonotype. The chain combines TRBV3-1 with TRBJ1-1, with unresolved D. The V gene's germline CDR1 is LGHDT and CDR2 YNNKEL (reference sequence). V was pared by 6 bases and J by 11 bases, with 13 bases between. The CDR3 runs to 11 residues. CDR3 protein: CASRMADVAFF. In nucleotides, the CDR3 is TGTGCCAGCAGGATGGCCGACGTGGCTTTCTTT.

Ten or more counts support this clonotype. The chain joins TRBV7-2 to TRBJ1-2, with D unclear. The CDR3 is 14 amino acids. The V and J ends lost 5 bases and 0 bases respectively, with 10 bases between them. Germline V gene sequence: CDR1 SGHTA, CDR2 FQGNSA. The CDR3 here is CASSPGLANYGYTF. CDR3 in DNA: TGTGCCAGCAGCCCAGGCCTAGCTAACTATGGCTACACCTTC.

The rearrangement uses TRBV18 and TRBJ2-1; 7 bases map to TRBD1. Trimming took 5 bases from V and 7 from J; bases not matched to a gene: 8. Germline V gene sequence: CDR1 KGHSH, CDR2 LQKENI. This CDR3 has 14 residues. The CDR3 DNA reads TGTGCCAGCTCAGCTTGGGACAGTACAAATGAGCAGTTCTTC. Amino acid sequence: CASSAWDSTNEQFF.

The J gene is TRBJ2-3, the V gene TRBV24-1; the D is unclear. The germline V gene encodes CDR1 KGHDR and CDR2 SFDVKD. This CDR3 spans 14 amino acids. V was cut by 2 bases and J by 3 bases, with 8 bases left in between. The CDR3 region is CATSDSSPTDTQYF. DNA of the CDR3: TGTGCCACCAGTGATTCCAGTCCGACAGATACGCAGTATTTT.

In its sample, this clonotype was seen a few times. This chain uses TRBV2 with TRBJ2-3, with 7 bases aligning to TRBD2. V shed 7 bases and J 2 bases; nucleotides not matched to a gene: 6. This CDR3 is 14 amino acids long. Per the germline V gene, CDR1 is SNHLY and CDR2 is FYNNEI. CDR3 sequence: CASILGLVTDTQYF. CDR3 coding DNA: TGTGCCAGCATCCTAGGACTAGTCACAGATACGCAGTATTTT.

The rearrangement joins TRBV29-1 to TRBJ1-1; perhaps TRBD1 as D (5 bases). CDR1 and CDR2 (germline): SQVTM, ANQGSEA. This CDR3 region has 13 residues. Deletions cut 4 bases from V and 1 base from J, with 10 bases between. The CDR3 is CSVGRDGNTEAFF. The CDR3 DNA reads as TGCAGCGTTGGCAGGGACGGGAACACTGAAGCTTTCTTT.

The chain uses TRBV18 and TRBJ1-2; D is undetermined. CDR1 is KGHSH and CDR2 is LQKENI in the germline V gene. The V gene lost 2 bases and the J gene lost 8 bases, with 12 bases spanning the gap. This CDR3 has 13 residues. The CDR3 region has the DNA TGTGCCAGCTCACCAGGGGAGGAGGCCGGCTACACCTTC. This sequence encodes CASSPGEEAGYTF.

This chain joins TRBV25-1 and TRBJ1-2; D ambiguous. The CDR3 is made up of 13 amino acids. Germline CDR1 reads MGHDK; CDR2 reads SYGVNS. Between the trimmed V and J ends, which lost 3 bases and 2 bases, there was a span of 7 bases. The CDR3 sequence is CASSDHGNYGYTF. DNA for the CDR3: TGTGCCAGCAGTGACCACGGCAACTATGGCTACACCTTC.

This clonotype occurred a few times. The chain is built from TRBV7-2 and TRBJ1-6; maybe TRBD1 (5 bases). The CDR3 runs 13 residues. The germline V gene has CDR1 SGHTA and CDR2 FQGNSA. Trimming pared 10 bases from V and 12 bases from J, leaving 19 bases between. The CDR3 nucleotides are TGTGCCACCACAGACAGCCCCCGGTTACCCCTCCACTTT. Protein product: CATTDSPRLPLHF.

The chain recombines TRBV9 with TRBJ2-1; 11 bases are shared with TRBD2. The length of the CDR3 is 15 residues. Germline loops: CDR1 SGDLS, CDR2 YYNGEE. The V segment lost 2 bases and the J segment 9 bases; nucleotides outside the gene matches: 7. The CDR3 here is CASSVGSGGAFEQFF. CDR3 DNA: TGTGCCAGCAGCGTCGGTAGCGGGGGGGCCTTTGAGCAGTTCTTC.

This clonotype was observed at least ten times. In DNA form, the CDR3 reads TGTGCCAGCAGCTTAGTAACAGGGGGGAACTACGAGCAGTACGTC. Translating it yields CASSLVTGGNYEQYV. The chain recombines TRBV7-8 with TRBJ2-7; 8 nucleotides align to TRBD1. V trimming: 1 base; J trimming: 3 bases; junction bases outside the gene matches: 5. The germline V gene encodes CDR1 SGHVS and CDR2 FQNEAQ. This CDR3 region has 15 residues.

The sample holds many counts of this clonotype. This chain joins TRBV12-3 or TRBV12-4 and TRBJ2-7; unclear D gene. The CDR3 spans 12 residues. V dropped 6 bases and J dropped 3 bases, with 9 bases sitting between them. The CDR3 nucleotides are TGTGCCAGCAGGCGACCGGGCTACGAGCAGTACTTC. Translated: CASRRPGYEQYF.

The chain is built from TRBV11-1 and TRBJ2-1; TRBD1 agrees at 9 bases. Germline V CDR1 and CDR2: SGHAT, FQDESV (reference sequence). CDR3 size: 13 residues. Losses at the gene ends were 6 bases for V and 10 bases for J; bases not matched to a gene: 7. CDR3 coding DNA: TGTGCCAGCAGTGGGGGACAGGGTCGGGAGCAGTTCTTC. Protein sequence: CASSGGQGREQFF.

The CDR3 spells CASSDQTGTFNGNQPQHF. CDR3 in DNA: TGTGCCAGCAGTGACCAGACAGGGACGTTTAACGGCAATCAGCCCCAGCATTTT. V and J are TRBV12-3 or TRBV12-4 and TRBJ1-5; 7 bases are a match to TRBD1. The trim removed 5 bases at V and 2 bases at J, leaving 15 bases unmatched. This CDR3 is built from 18 residues.

Ten or more counts support this clonotype. The chain joins TRBV7-8 to TRBJ2-5; 13 nucleotides line up with TRBD2. Germline lookup yields CDR1 SGHVS and CDR2 FQNEAQ. This CDR3 region has 16 residues. V was clipped by 5 bases and J by 2 bases; unmatched bases: 5. This CDR3 is CASSTGLAGEQETQYF. CDR3 nucleotide sequence: TGTGCCAGCAGCACAGGACTAGCGGGGGAACAAGAGACCCAGTACTTC. Full variable domain (rest looked up from reference TRBV7-8 and TRBJ2-5): GAGVSQSPRYKVAKRGQDVALRCDPISGHVSLFWYQQALGQGPEFLTYFQNEAQLDKSGLPSDRFFAERPEGSVSTLKIQRTQQEDSAVYLCASSTGLAGEQETQYFGPGTRLLVL.

V gene TRBV7-3 combines with J gene TRBJ2-7; D may be TRBD1 (6 bases). Deletions cut 6 bases from V and 5 bases from J, with 20 bases between. The CDR3 length is 15 residues. Germline lookup yields CDR1 SGHTA and CDR2 FQGTGA. CDR3 sequence: CASSLGPPGVHEQYF. Written as DNA, the CDR3 is TGTGCCAGCAGTTTAGGGCCGCCAGGGGTCCACGAGCAGTACTTC.

This clonotype came up a few times. The gene calls are TRBV7-2 and TRBJ2-3; no clear D. The CDR3 has 14 residues. Germline CDR1 and CDR2: SGHTA and FQGNSA. V lost 0 bases and J lost 5, with 9 bases in between. Here the CDR3 reads CASSLAAAGDTQYF. In DNA form, the CDR3 reads TGTGCCAGCAGCTTAGCGGCGGCCGGAGATACGCAGTATTTT.

The chain joins TRBV18 to TRBJ2-5, with 7 bases aligning to TRBD2. Germline V gene lookup returns CDR1 KGHSH and CDR2 LQKENI. The CDR3 is made up of 16 amino acids. The V segment lost 3 bases and the J segment 1 base; nucleotides outside the gene matches: 8. CDR3 residues: CASSPFLAVIQETQYF. Written as DNA, the CDR3 is TGTGCCAGCTCACCGTTCCTAGCGGTAATCCAAGAGACCCAGTACTTC.

The CDR3, as DNA: TGTGCCAGCCTCAAAGAGGCCACAGATACGCAGTATTTT. It codes for CASLKEATDTQYF. V usage is TRBV6-1 and J usage is TRBJ2-3; D not certain. V lost 8 bases to trimming and J lost 2 bases, with 11 bases between them. CDR1 MNHNS and CDR2 SASEGT come from the germline V gene. The CDR3 runs to 13 residues.

The chain recombines TRBV12-3 or TRBV12-4 with TRBJ2-7; D could derive from TRBD1 or TRBD2 (5 bases each). Trimming pared 6 bases from V and 2 bases from J, leaving 14 bases between. CDR3 length equals 14 residues. Written as DNA, the CDR3 is TGTGCCAGCAGGGCCCGGGACGACGCCTACGAGCAGTACTTC. Translation: CASRARDDAYEQYF.

This clonotype has a handful of counts. This rearrangement joins TRBV6-5 to TRBJ1-1; the match to TRBD1 covers 8 bases. This CDR3 is built from 15 residues. The J segment lost 4 bases and the V segment lost 0 bases, leaving 4 bases of the junction unmatched. Looked up from germline, CDR1 is MNHEY and CDR2 is SVGAGI. The CDR3 protein is CASSYSHTGGTEAFF. As DNA, the CDR3 is TGTGCCAGCAGTTACTCACACACAGGGGGCACTGAAGCTTTCTTT.

The sample holds a few counts of this clonotype. V is TRBV7-8 and J is TRBJ2-6, with D uncertain. The CDR3 contains 15 residues. Deletions cut 2 bases from V and 4 bases from J, with 9 bases between. Per germline, CDR1 SGHVS and CDR2 FQNEAQ. Here the CDR3 reads CASSLSVSGANVLTF. Written as DNA, the CDR3 is TGTGCCAGCAGCTTATCGGTGTCGGGGGCCAACGTCCTGACTTTC. The variable domain in full, completed from reference TRBV7-8 and TRBJ2-6, reads GAGVSQSPRYKVAKRGQDVALRCDPISGHVSLFWYQQALGQGPEFLTYFQNEAQLDKSGLPSDRFFAERPEGSVSTLKIQRTQQEDSAVYLCASSLSVSGANVLTFGAGSRLTVL.

This chain uses TRBV12-3 or TRBV12-4 with TRBJ2-7, with 7 positions matching TRBD2. With 2 bases clipped from V and 2 bases from J, the junction kept 6 bases outside the gene matches. CDR3 length equals 15 residues. The CDR3 protein is CASSLRLAGAYEQYF. The CDR3 DNA sequence: TGTGCCAGCAGTTTAAGGTTAGCGGGCGCCTACGAGCAGTACTTC.

This clonotype appeared many times. The chain joins TRBV4-2 to TRBJ1-6; D is possibly TRBD1 (5 bases). Trimming stripped 0 bases from V and 9 bases from J, with 18 bases between. This CDR3 is built from 17 residues. Germline V CDR1 and CDR2: LGHNA, YNFKEQ. CDR3 DNA: TGTGCCAGCAGCCAAGATCCAAGGGGCAGGGCAAGTTCACCCCTCCACTTT. Its translation is CASSQDPRGRASSPLHF.

V is TRBV10-3 and J is TRBJ2-5; no clear D gene. The germline CDR1 and CDR2 sequences are ENHRY and SYGVKD. The CDR3 is 13 amino acids. The V end was cut by 3 bases, the J end by 7 bases, with 12 bases between. The CDR3 DNA is TGTGCCATCAGTGAACGGGCCGGCGGGACCCAGTACTTC. This gives the protein CAISERAGGTQYF.

There are a few counts of this clonotype. The CDR3 loop reads CAISESIQGNQPQHF. The CDR3 DNA follows: TGTGCCATCAGTGAGTCGATCCAGGGAAATCAGCCCCAGCATTTT. The chain links TRBV10-3 to TRBJ1-5; D possibly corresponds to TRBD1 (5 bases). The germline V gene has CDR1 ENHRY and CDR2 SYGVKD. Trimming took off 0 bases at V and 4 bases at J, with 10 bases between the two ends. CDR3 length equals 15 residues.

The table lists this clonotype with many counts. This sequence joins TRBV29-1 and TRBJ1-1; no definite D call. The CDR3 loop spans 14 amino acids. Germline lookup yields CDR1 SQVTM and CDR2 ANQGSEA. Trimming took 4 bases from V and 0 from J, leaving 12 bases between them. The CDR3 DNA is TGCAGCGTTGGCCACCTCGAAATGAACACTGAAGCTTTCTTT. This sequence encodes CSVGHLEMNTEAFF.

This clonotype came up a few times. This chain links TRBV4-3 with TRBJ2-1; D might be TRBD1 (5 bases). CDR1 is LGHNA and CDR2 is YSLEER in the germline V gene. The CDR3 runs 17 residues. V lost 0 bases and J lost 12, with 24 bases in between. CDR3 in DNA: TGCGCCAGCAGCCAAGAGGGGCCCGGGCCACGGGTGAGTGGGCAGTTCTTC. Encoded protein: CASSQEGPGPRVSGQFF.

This clonotype was observed at least ten times. The chain recombines TRBV6-2 or TRBV6-3 with TRBJ1-5, with D maybe TRBD1 (6 bases). Per the germline V gene, CDR1 is MNHEY and CDR2 is SVGEGT. Trimming removed 10 bases from V and 4 bases from J, with 14 bases in between. The CDR3 runs 13 residues. In DNA, the CDR3 is TGTGCCACCAGAGTAACAGGGAATCAGCCCCAGCATTTT. This gives the protein CATRVTGNQPQHF.

The CDR3 coding sequence is TGTGCCAGCAGTCCGCCCGGGACGCCAGAGTTCTTC. This translates into CASSPPGTPEFF. V gene TRBV12-3 or TRBV12-4 combines with J gene TRBJ2-1; D tentatively fits TRBD1 or TRBD2 (5 bases each). With 5 bases removed from V and 14 bases from J, the gap between germline ends came to 16 bases. CDR3 length equals 12 residues.